A single sample is the source of the 17 T cell receptor beta chains below, sequenced in a study of OX40 agonist ivuxolimab in advanced cancers. TCRdb keeps only in-frame clones here, not all; method: immunoSEQ multiplex PCR. The sample has about 61,000 clones; approximately 90% are singletons. This sample comprised CD4+ or CD8+ T cells sorted from blood, obtained in a trial of the OX40 agonist ivuxolimab. The receptors come from an adult with an advanced solid tumor such as melanoma, head and neck, liver or kidney cancer.

The J gene is TRBJ2-2, the V gene TRBV6-5; D is possibly TRBD2 (6 bases). Trimming pared 0 bases from V and 0 bases from J, leaving 8 bases between. In germline, CDR1 is MNHEY, CDR2 SVGAGI. The CDR3 is made up of 16 amino acids. CDR3 residues: CASSYSSGPNTGELFF. The CDR3, as DNA: TGTGCCAGCAGTTACTCGAGCGGGCCGAACACCGGGGAGCTGTTTTTT.

The chain employs TRBV5-6 and TRBJ1-5; the D gene is possibly TRBD1 (5 bases). Germline-derived CDR1 and CDR2 are SGHDT and YYEEEE. This CDR3 comprises 16 residues. V was shortened by 4 bases and J by 3 bases, with 17 bases between the two germline ends. The CDR3 DNA follows: TGTGCCAGCAGCGTAGCCGGGACGGGCCACAATCAGCCCCAGCATTTT. Its translation: CASSVAGTGHNQPQHF.

The rearrangement joins TRBV4-2 to TRBJ1-5; unclear D gene. The germline V gene encodes CDR1 LGHNA and CDR2 YNFKEQ. The CDR3 covers 15 residues. Trimming removed 0 bases from V and 1 base from J, with 7 bases in between. The CDR3 region is CASSQDRRSNQPQHF. Here the CDR3 DNA reads TGTGCCAGCAGCCAAGATAGGAGGAGCAATCAGCCCCAGCATTTT.

The chain couples TRBV28 to TRBJ1-5, with a possible D match to TRBD1 (6 bases). Deletions cut 6 bases from V and 6 bases from J, with 12 bases between. The CDR3 sequence is 13 residues long. Germline V gene lookup returns CDR1 MDHEN and CDR2 SYDVKM. The CDR3 is CASRLQGGQPQHF. Written as DNA, the CDR3 is TGTGCCAGCAGACTACAGGGTGGTCAGCCCCAGCATTTT.

This clone was seen once. The chain has TRBV28 and TRBJ2-3, with D possibly TRBD2 on 5 matching bases. Trimming cost V 2 bases and J 7 bases, with 10 bases left between them. The CDR3 is 13 residues long. Germline CDR1 MDHEN, CDR2 SYDVKM. The chain's CDR3 is CASSLPGVNTQYF. DNA for the CDR3: TGTGCCAGCAGTTTACCCGGGGTTAATACGCAGTATTTT.

This clone has a single count. The chain combines TRBV4-1 with TRBJ1-1; possibly TRBD1 for D (5 bases). The CDR3 is made up of 15 amino acids. V gave up 0 bases and J gave up 0 bases, with 8 bases separating them. Germline V lookup: CDR1 MGHRA, CDR2 YSYEKL. CDR3 residues: CASSQEAGLNTEAFF. CDR3 sequence (DNA): TGCGCCAGCAGCCAAGAGGCAGGGCTGAACACTGAAGCTTTCTTT.

The table lists this clone with a count of one. This chain connects TRBV7-3 to TRBJ2-2; 10 bases are shared with TRBD2. Germline values: CDR1 SGHTA, CDR2 FQGTGA. Trimming at V came to 7 bases and at J to 2 bases, leaving 16 bases not matched to a gene. The CDR3 sequence is 19 residues long. In nucleotides, the CDR3 is TGTGCCAGCACCCTAAAGATCTATGGGACTAGCGTTAACACCGGGGAGCTGTTTTTT. Its protein is CASTLKIYGTSVNTGELFF. Based on the CDR3 plus reference TRBV7-3 and TRBJ2-2, the full variable domain is GAGVSQTPSNKVTEKGKYVELRCDPISGHTALYWYRQSLGQGPEFLIYFQGTGAADDSGLPNDRFFAVRPEGSVSTLKIQRTERGDSAVYLCASTLKIYGTSVNTGELFFGEGSRLTVL.

This chain uses TRBV6-1 with TRBJ2-7; D possibly corresponds to TRBD2 (5 bases). Germline-derived CDR1 and CDR2 are MNHNS and SASEGT. The CDR3 is made up of 15 amino acids. Deletions cut 1 base from V and 5 bases from J, with 15 bases between. The CDR3 DNA sequence: TGTGCCAGCAGTGAAGTCTCTAGCAGACTCGACGAGCAGTACTTC. It specifies CASSEVSSRLDEQYF.

V gene TRBV14 combines with J gene TRBJ1-2, with D perhaps TRBD1 (6 bases). V shed 3 bases and J shed 8 bases, with 13 bases lying between them. Germline V gene data show CDR1 as SGHDN and CDR2 as FVKESK. The CDR3 is 13 residues long. The CDR3 coding sequence is TGTGCCAGCAGCCACCAGGGGACGTGGGGCTACACCTTC. Translated: CASSHQGTWGYTF.

The chain recombines TRBV21-1 with TRBJ2-7. TRBV21-1 is shown as a pseudogene. The CDR3 length is 17 residues. This CDR3 reads CASSKLNRGPGSYEQYF. The CDR3, as DNA: TGTGCCAGCAGCAAGTTAAACCGGGGGCCAGGCTCCTACGAGCAGTACTTC.

The chain recombines TRBV28 with TRBJ2-6; weak D call: TRBD2 (6 bases). Germline lookup yields CDR1 MDHEN and CDR2 SYDVKM. V lost 6 bases and J lost 2, with 17 bases in between. This CDR3 region has 17 residues. The CDR3 here is CASRGGRDEAGANVLTF. Written as DNA, the CDR3 is TGTGCCAGCAGGGGAGGCAGGGATGAAGCTGGGGCCAACGTCCTGACTTTC.

This clone was seen a single time. This rearrangement joins TRBV5-6 to TRBJ1-1; D unresolved. In germline, CDR1 is SGHDT, CDR2 YYEEEE. The CDR3 consists of 13 residues. The V and J ends lost 3 bases and 2 bases respectively, with 8 bases between them. The CDR3 region has the DNA TGTGCCAGCAGCTGGTTCTTCAACACTGAAGCTTTCTTT. This encodes CASSWFFNTEAFF.

This chain links TRBV28 with TRBJ1-2; TRBD1 aligns across 7 bases. The V segment lost 0 bases and the J segment 0 bases; nucleotides outside the gene matches: 10. The CDR3 spans 18 residues. Germline CDR1 and CDR2: MDHEN and SYDVKM. The CDR3 DNA reads as TGTGCCAGCAGTTTATGGGGACAGCACGGACCTGCTAACTATGGCTACACCTTC. The encoded protein is CASSLWGQHGPANYGYTF.

The chain joins TRBV10-3 to TRBJ1-2; D may be TRBD1 (5 bases). Germline values: CDR1 ENHRY, CDR2 SYGVKD. Trimming took off 0 bases at V and 8 bases at J, with 19 bases between the two ends. The CDR3 runs 16 residues. CDR3 loop: CAISESGGVSGEGYTF. The CDR3 DNA reads as TGTGCCATCAGTGAGTCTGGCGGAGTGTCGGGGGAAGGCTACACCTTC.

The rearrangement joins TRBV6-6 to TRBJ2-7; D may correspond to TRBD1 or TRBD2 (5 bases each). CDR1 and CDR2 from the germline V gene are MNHNY and SVGAGI (reference sequence). Trimming took off 4 bases at V and 4 bases at J, with 11 bases between the two ends. The CDR3 has 13 residues. The CDR3 here is CASSSGADYEQYV. The CDR3 nucleotides read TGTGCCAGCAGTTCCGGGGCAGATTACGAGCAGTACGTC.

As concerns this clone: Other DNA sequences in the same sample also yield this CDR3. The gene calls are TRBV9 and TRBJ2-1; D unclear. This CDR3 contains 15 residues. Germline loops: CDR1 SGDLS, CDR2 YYNGEE. V was shortened by 0 bases and J by 2 bases, with 9 bases between the two germline ends. The DNA for the CDR3 is TGTGCCAGCAGCGTAGATGGCCCCACCTACAATGAGCAGTTCTTC. It encodes CASSVDGPTYNEQFF.

The chain combines TRBV15 with TRBJ1-5; D may be TRBD1 (6 bases). The CDR3 totals 16 residues. CDR1 is LNHNV, CDR2 YYDKDF, per germline (reference sequence). V was trimmed by 0 bases and J by 0 bases, leaving 9 bases between them. The CDR3: CATSRDMDSSNQPQHF. CDR3 bases: TGTGCCACCAGCAGAGATATGGACAGTAGCAATCAGCCCCAGCATTTT.